This TCR beta chain was sequenced in a study of beta chain features in type 1 diabetes. Germline V gene lookup returns CDR1 SQVTM and CDR2 ANQGSEA. Trimming took 0 bases from V and 0 from J, leaving 6 bases between them. This CDR3 comprises 14 residues. Reverse transcribing all isolated RNA meant expressed TCRB transcripts were sequenced. Profiled with immunoSEQ multiplex PCR; TCRdb holds only in-frame clones, not every one. The sample holds approximately 470,000 clones, over 25% seen once. Sample: naive CD4+ T cells from blood. The gene calls are TRBV29-1 and TRBJ2-1; D not resolved. This clonotype originated in a man in his late teens or twenties in good health. The CDR3 coding sequence is TGCAGCGTTGAAGAAAGTCGCTCCTACAATGAGCAGTTCTTC. Translation: CSVEESRSYNEQFF.